This TCR beta chain was retrieved from a study of PD-L1 blockade in urothelial cancer. Trimming took 6 bases from V and 8 from J, leaving 13 bases between them. The germline CDR1 and CDR2 sequences are SNHLY and FYNNEI. The CDR3 consists of 12 residues. The templates were synthetic TCR analogs, and they were spiked into each PCR. The protocol was immunoSEQ multiplex PCR, while the TCRdb copy is restricted to in-frame clones and leaves out a portion. Of some 120,000 clones in the sample, more than 75% are singletons; the top ten hold roughly 2.4%. Regarding time point: peripheral blood 6 weeks after treatment start.

This chain joins TRBV2 and TRBJ1-1; perhaps TRBD1 as D (5 bases). The receptor's source is a man in his fifties or sixties with urothelial cancer. The input for sequencing was PBMCs, taken around atezolizumab (anti-PD-L1) treatment. CDR3 protein: CASRDRQLEAFF. The CDR3 coding sequence is TGTGCCAGCAGAGACAGACAGCTAGAAGCTTTCTTT.